These 28 T cell receptor beta chains originate from one sample sequenced in a study of blood T cell repertoires in COVID-19. Sequencing was performed with immunoSEQ multiplex PCR; in TCRdb, only in-frame clones are kept and a portion is missing. Of under 500,000 clones listed, about 85% are singletons. Source material: PBMCs or T cells enriched from blood (not recorded which). The receptor source for this set is a woman aged 18-29 years with acute COVID-19.

The J gene is TRBJ2-7, the V gene TRBV30; 11 bases map to TRBD2. This CDR3 contains 16 residues. CDR1 and CDR2 from the germline V gene are GTSNPN and SVGIG (reference sequence). The junction had 7 bases not matched to a gene; V was cut back by 1 base and J by 2 bases. As DNA, the CDR3 is TGTGCCTGGAGTGGGACTAGCGGGTTCAACGCCTACGAGCAGTACTTC. Translation: CAWSGTSGFNAYEQYF.

As regards this clone: Other DNA sequences in this specimen translate into the identical CDR3. The V gene is TRBV5-1, the J gene TRBJ2-7; 9 bases are a match to TRBD1. CDR1 is SGHRS and CDR2 is YFSETQ in the germline V gene. This CDR3 is built from 14 residues. V was clipped by 4 bases and J by 1 base; unmatched bases: 3. CDR3: CASSTGQGSYEQYF. CDR3 in DNA: TGCGCCAGCAGCACGGGACAGGGATCCTACGAGCAGTACTTC.

This clone was seen only a few times. The genes are TRBV7-9 and TRBJ2-7; TRBD1 aligns across 9 bases. The J segment lost 4 bases and the V segment lost 5 bases, leaving 6 bases of the junction unmatched. Germline V CDR1 and CDR2: SEHNR, FQNEAQ (reference sequence). CDR3 length equals 14 residues. CDR3 region: CASSTQDRGYEQYF. The CDR3 DNA sequence: TGTGCCAGCAGCACCCAAGACAGGGGGTACGAGCAGTACTTC.

The chain links TRBV7-3 to TRBJ1-2, with D possibly matching TRBD1 (5 bases). The CDR3 is 14 residues long. Trimming took off 4 bases at V and 7 bases at J, with 16 bases between the two ends. The germline CDR1 and CDR2 sequences are SGHTA and FQGTGA. The DNA of the CDR3 is TGTGCCAGCAGCTCCGACGGCCAGGACACTGGCTACACCTTC. Translation gives CASSSDGQDTGYTF.

This chain connects TRBV24-1 to TRBJ2-2, with 10 bases identical to TRBD2. CDR3 length: 14 residues. Losses at the gene ends were 6 bases for V and 5 bases for J; bases not matched to a gene: 2. From germline, CDR1 is KGHDR and CDR2 SFDVKD. The CDR3 sequence: CATSRSGRTGELFF. In nucleotides, the CDR3 is TGTGCCACCAGTCGTAGCGGGAGGACCGGGGAGCTGTTTTTT.

The chain has TRBV2 and TRBJ1-5; the match to TRBD1 covers 9 bases. The J segment lost 9 bases and the V segment lost 3 bases, leaving 9 bases of the junction unmatched. The CDR3 covers 15 residues. Germline CDR1 is SNHLY and CDR2 is FYNNEI. The CDR3 bases are TGTGCCAGCAGTGAGGGGACAGGGAATAGGCGGCCCCAGCATTTT. As protein: CASSEGTGNRRPQHF.

The V call is TRBV19, the J call TRBJ2-5; possible D gene TRBD1, 7 bases. V lost 10 bases, J lost 5 bases, and 14 bases lay in between. Germline CDR1 reads LNHDA; CDR2 reads SQIVND (reference sequence). The CDR3 has 12 amino acids. The chain's CDR3 is CATSQGRETQYF. CDR3 DNA sequence: TGTGCCACATCACAGGGGAGGGAGACCCAGTACTTC.

The V call is TRBV6-5, the J call TRBJ1-2; tentative D call: TRBD1 (6 bases). Trimming shortened V by 0 bases and J by 4 bases, and 12 bases separated the two germline ends. The length of the CDR3 is 15 residues. CDR1 is MNHEY, CDR2 SVGAGI, per germline. The CDR3 is CASSYSLGASYGYTF. The CDR3 DNA reads as TGTGCCAGCAGTTACTCTTTGGGGGCCTCCTATGGCTACACCTTC.

This chain links TRBV3-1 (or the pseudogene TRBV3-2) with TRBJ2-3, with TRBD1 as a possible D gene (6 bases). V lost 3 bases to trimming and J lost 3 bases, with 13 bases between them. The CDR3 covers 15 residues. Germline V gene data show CDR1 as LGHDT and CDR2 as YNNKEL (reference sequence). The CDR3 DNA sequence: TGTGCCAGCAGCCAGACGGACAGTGTAACAGATACGCAGTATTTT. Translating it yields CASSQTDSVTDTQYF.

CDR3 nucleotides: TGTGCCAGCAGCAGCCGACAGGACACTGAAGCTTTCTTT. This sequence encodes CASSSRQDTEAFF. V usage is TRBV3-1 (or the pseudogene TRBV3-2) and J usage is TRBJ1-1; a possible D gene is TRBD1 (6 bases). The CDR3 contains 13 residues. Germline V gene lookup returns CDR1 LGHDT and CDR2 YNNKEL (reference sequence). The ends were cut back, 5 bases at V and 3 bases at J, with 10 bases in the middle.

The chain couples TRBV19 to TRBJ1-2; 11 positions match TRBD1. Germline V lookup: CDR1 LNHDA, CDR2 SQIVND (reference sequence). CDR3 size: 14 residues. Trimming at V came to 7 bases and at J to 8 bases, leaving 9 bases not matched to a gene. CDR3 amino acids: CASIRDRGDGGYTF. For the CDR3, the DNA is TGTGCCAGTATCCGGGACAGGGGGGACGGGGGCTACACCTTC.

The J gene is TRBJ1-1, the V gene TRBV4-1; a possible D gene is TRBD1 (5 bases). The CDR3 sequence is 14 residues long. Trimming took 4 bases from V and 0 from J, leaving 9 bases between them. CDR1 and CDR2 (germline): MGHRA, YSYEKL. The CDR3 region has the DNA TGCGCCAGCAGCCGGACACTAATGAACACTGAAGCTTTCTTT. Protein: CASSRTLMNTEAFF.

V usage is TRBV27 and J usage is TRBJ2-7; tentative D call: TRBD1 (5 bases). The CDR3 contains 16 residues. V was shortened by 6 bases and J by 0 bases, with 18 bases between the two germline ends. Germline assignment: CDR1 MNHEY and CDR2 SMNVEV (reference sequence). The CDR3 loop reads CASSPRDRLNSYEQYF. CDR3 nucleotide sequence: TGTGCCAGCAGCCCCCGCGACAGATTGAACTCCTACGAGCAGTACTTC.

CDR3 loop: CASSPSGGNLYGYTF. The CDR3 DNA reads TGTGCCAGCAGCCCCTCGGGGGGAAACCTTTATGGCTACACCTTC. The J gene is TRBJ1-2, the V gene TRBV6-5, with TRBD1 as a possible D gene (5 bases). CDR1 is MNHEY and CDR2 is SVGAGI in the germline V gene. Trimming removed 6 bases at V and 5 bases at J, with 19 bases between. This CDR3 is 15 amino acids long.

The chain joins TRBV7-9 to TRBJ2-7; a possible D gene is TRBD2 (6 bases). In germline, CDR1 is SEHNR, CDR2 FQNEAQ (reference sequence). Trimming took 3 bases from V and 6 from J, leaving 12 bases between them. The CDR3 extends over 13 amino acids. Written as DNA, the CDR3 is TGTGCCAGCAGCTTCGGGACTGTCTTCGAGCAGTACTTC. It yields the protein CASSFGTVFEQYF.

CDR3 sequence reads: CASTPDSREKLFF. CDR3 nucleotides: TGTGCCAGCACCCCGGACAGTCGGGAAAAACTGTTTTTT. The chain uses TRBV7-8 and TRBJ1-4; D possibly corresponds to TRBD1 (6 bases). Trimming removed 7 bases at V and 8 bases at J, with 14 bases between. CDR1 is SGHVS, CDR2 FQNEAQ, per germline. The CDR3 is made up of 13 amino acids.

This clone was seen a single time. V and J are TRBV9 and TRBJ2-1; 7 nucleotides match TRBD1. Germline V gene data show CDR1 as SGDLS and CDR2 as YYNGEE. V was pared by 3 bases and J by 1 base, with 7 bases of the junction left unmatched. The CDR3 loop spans 16 amino acids. The CDR3 nucleotides read TGTGCCAGCAGCGGGTACTCGGACAGGTCCTACAATGAGCAGTTCTTC. Protein product: CASSGYSDRSYNEQFF.

V and J are TRBV30 and TRBJ1-2, with D perhaps matching TRBD1 (6 bases). CDR1 is GTSNPN, CDR2 SVGIG, per germline (reference sequence). The CDR3 consists of 14 residues. Trimming cost V 3 bases and J 2 bases, with 13 bases left between them. The CDR3 region has the DNA TGTGCCTGGAGCAGGGGTGGGAGAAACTATGGCTACACCTTC. Its protein is CAWSRGGRNYGYTF.

J is TRBJ1-6 and V is TRBV5-1, with 7 bases fitting TRBD1. Trimming removed 1 base from V and 9 bases from J; junction bases left unmatched: 10. Per germline, CDR1 SGHRS and CDR2 YFSETQ. This CDR3 region has 16 residues. The chain's CDR3 is CASSLRRTGFGSPLHF. CDR3 DNA sequence: TGCGCCAGCAGCTTGCGCCGGACAGGATTCGGTTCACCCCTCCACTTT.

CDR3 region: CATQGASRKDEQFF. CDR3 coding DNA: TGTGCCACCCAAGGGGCCTCGAGGAAAGATGAGCAGTTCTTC. The chain uses TRBV24-1 and TRBJ2-1; perhaps TRBD1 as D (5 bases). CDR3 length: 14 residues. CDR1 KGHDR and CDR2 SFDVKD come from the germline V gene. Trimming removed 9 bases at V and 8 bases at J, with 19 bases between.

The gene calls are TRBV7-9 and TRBJ2-2; 9 nucleotides align to TRBD2. This CDR3 comprises 15 residues. The J segment lost 4 bases and the V segment lost 10 bases, leaving 10 bases of the junction unmatched. The germline V gene encodes CDR1 SEHNR and CDR2 FQNEAQ (reference sequence). The CDR3 region is CATTIAGAFTGELFF. The CDR3 coding sequence is TGTGCCACCACGATAGCGGGGGCCTTCACCGGGGAGCTGTTTTTT. The full variable domain, completed using reference TRBV7-9 and TRBJ2-2, is DTGVSQNPRHKITKRGQNVTFRCDPISEHNRLYWYRQTLGQGPEFLTYFQNEAQLEKSRLLSDRFSAERPKGSFSTLEIQRTEQGDSAMYLCATTIAGAFTGELFFGEGSRLTVL.

The V call is TRBV25-1, the J call TRBJ1-3; 8 nucleotides align to TRBD1. CDR3 size: 18 residues. The germline V gene has CDR1 MGHDK and CDR2 SYGVNS. V lost 0 bases, J lost 1 base, and 8 bases stayed unmatched. The CDR3 loop is CASSEYGQGVRSGNTIYF. The DNA for the CDR3 is TGTGCCAGCAGTGAATACGGACAGGGAGTTAGATCTGGAAACACCATATATTTT. The variable domain in full, with the rest retrieved from reference TRBV25-1 and TRBJ1-3, is EADIYQTPRYLVIGTGKKITLECSQTMGHDKMYWYQQDPGMELHLIHYSYGVNSTEKGDLSSESTVSRIRTEHFPLTLESARPSHTSQYLCASSEYGQGVRSGNTIYFGEGSWLTVV.

The V call is TRBV27, the J call TRBJ2-2; D unresolved. Looked up from germline, CDR1 is MNHEY and CDR2 is SMNVEV (reference sequence). The germline V and J ends were trimmed by 3 bases and 7 bases, with 12 bases remaining between them. This CDR3 comprises 14 residues. Here the CDR3 reads CASSFSPRYGELFF. The CDR3 DNA reads TGTGCCAGCAGTTTTTCCCCGAGGTACGGGGAGCTGTTTTTT.

V and J are TRBV21-1 and TRBJ1-1. TRBV21-1 is a documented pseudogene. The CDR3 is made up of 14 amino acids. In DNA, the CDR3 is TGTGCCAGCAGCAGAGGACGGGAGAACACTGAAGCTTTCTTT. This codes for CASSRGRENTEAFF.

The chain combines TRBV5-5 with TRBJ2-7; 9 bases match TRBD2. The germline V gene has CDR1 SGHKS and CDR2 YYEKEE (reference sequence). This CDR3 is 17 amino acids long. The junction had 11 bases not matched to a gene; V was cut back by 1 base and J by 3 bases. CDR3 sequence reads: CASSLSSGGFRGYEQYF. The CDR3 coding sequence is TGTGCCAGCAGCTTGAGTAGCGGGGGCTTCAGGGGCTACGAGCAGTACTTC. Filled out from reference TRBV5-5 and TRBJ2-7, the complete variable domain reads DAGVTQSPTHLIKTRGQQVTLRCSPISGHKSVSWYQQVLGQGPQFIFQYYEKEERGRGNFPDRFSARQFPNYSSELNVNALLLGDSALYLCASSLSSGGFRGYEQYFGPGTRLTVT.

The J gene is TRBJ2-1, the V gene TRBV7-3; D gene uncertain. This CDR3 is 16 amino acids long. From germline, CDR1 is SGHTA and CDR2 FQGTGA. V lost 5 bases to trimming and J lost 6 bases, with 20 bases between them. CDR3 sequence reads: CASSLGSVGPINEQFF. The CDR3, as DNA: TGTGCCAGCAGCCTAGGTTCAGTTGGTCCAATCAATGAGCAGTTCTTC. The full variable domain, in which reference TRBV7-3 and TRBJ2-1 provide the parts outside the CDR3, is GAGVSQTPSNKVTEKGKYVELRCDPISGHTALYWYRQSLGQGPEFLIYFQGTGAADDSGLPNDRFFAVRPEGSVSTLKIQRTERGDSAVYLCASSLGSVGPINEQFFGPGTRLTVL.

This clone was seen more than once but under ten times. The chain uses TRBV9 and TRBJ1-2, with D possibly TRBD1 on 5 matching bases. The germline V gene has CDR1 SGDLS and CDR2 YYNGEE. The length of the CDR3 is 13 residues. Trimming removed 0 bases from V and 8 bases from J, with 11 bases in between. The CDR3 sequence: CASSVGQGGGYTF. The DNA for the CDR3 is TGTGCCAGCAGCGTAGGGCAGGGTGGCGGCTACACCTTC. The complete variable domain, with remaining parts taken from reference TRBV9 and TRBJ1-2, reads DSGVTQTPKHLITATGQRVTLRCSPRSGDLSVYWYQQSLDQGLQFLIQYYNGEERAKGNILERFSAQQFPDLHSELNLSSLELGDSALYFCASSVGQGGGYTFGSGTRLTVV.

In this sample, this clone turned up a few times. The chain couples TRBV25-1 to TRBJ1-3; D unclear. The CDR3 runs to 14 residues. V was shortened by 0 bases and J by 3 bases, with 6 bases between the two germline ends. Germline V CDR1 and CDR2: MGHDK, SYGVNS. CDR3 DNA sequence: TGTGCCAGCAGTGAATACGGTGGTGGAAACACCATATATTTT. Translating gives CASSEYGGGNTIYF.